What follows are 11 T cell receptor beta chains derived from one specimen sequenced in a study of beta chain features in type 1 diabetes. Isolated RNA was reverse transcribed in full, so expressed TCRB transcripts were sequenced. Produced via immunoSEQ multiplex PCR; TCRdb's table is partial and in-frame only. The profile shows 600,000 to 650,000 clones, 15% to 17% of them singletons. Sequences were obtained from naive CD4+ T cells from blood. Receptors were obtained from a man aged 18 to 30 in good health.

This clone was seen only a few times. The V call is TRBV28, the J call TRBJ1-1; 9 bases match TRBD1. Germline lookup yields CDR1 MDHEN and CDR2 SYDVKM. Germline trimming cut 7 bases from V and 7 bases from J; bases unmatched to any gene: 7. The CDR3 covers 13 residues. CDR3 residues: CASIGQGRDEAFF. The CDR3 DNA follows: TGTGCCAGCATAGGACAGGGGCGGGATGAAGCTTTCTTT.

The sample holds a few counts of this clone. The gene calls are TRBV5-1 and TRBJ1-2, with 7 nucleotides matching TRBD1. This CDR3 contains 14 residues. Germline V gene lookup returns CDR1 SGHRS and CDR2 YFSETQ. Losses at the gene ends were 2 bases for V and 10 bases for J; bases not matched to a gene: 11. As DNA, the CDR3 is TGCGCCAGCAGCTTTGGGGAGACAGGGAAAGACTACACCTTC. This gives the protein CASSFGETGKDYTF. The full variable domain, its missing parts supplied by reference TRBV5-1 and TRBJ1-2, is KAGVTQTPRYLIKTRGQQVTLSCSPISGHRSVSWYQQTPGQGLQFLFEYFSETQRNKGNFPGRFSGRQFSNSRSEMNVSTLELGDSALYLCASSFGETGKDYTFGSGTRLTVV.

The CDR3 loop is CASGVGTSTDTQYF. CDR3 sequence (DNA): TGTGCCAGCGGCGTAGGGACTAGCACAGATACGCAGTATTTT. The J gene is TRBJ2-3, the V gene TRBV7-3; a possible D gene is TRBD2 (6 bases). Germline CDR1 and CDR2: SGHTA and FQGTGA. Trimming stripped 8 bases from V and 0 bases from J, with 12 bases between. The CDR3 is 14 amino acids.

This clone was seen only a few times. The chain is built from TRBV18 and TRBJ1-4; a weak D match, TRBD1 (6 bases). The V and J ends lost 3 bases and 8 bases respectively, with 13 bases between them. The CDR3 totals 14 residues. CDR1 and CDR2 from the germline V gene are KGHSH and LQKENI. The CDR3 DNA follows: TGTGCCAGCTCACCGCAGGGGCAGAGCGAAAAACTGTTTTTT. It specifies CASSPQGQSEKLFF.

The table lists this clone with a few counts. J is TRBJ2-5 and V is TRBV6-6, with 9 bases aligning to TRBD1. This CDR3 contains 16 residues. The V gene's germline CDR1 is MNHNY and CDR2 SVGAGI (reference sequence). The ends lost 6 bases at V and 9 bases at J; junction bases unmatched: 17. Here the CDR3 reads CASRETGGASSVAQYF. CDR3 bases: TGTGCCAGCAGAGAAACAGGGGGCGCAAGTTCTGTGGCCCAGTACTTC.

The V call is TRBV30, the J call TRBJ1-5; possibly TRBD1 for D (6 bases). The CDR3 extends over 13 amino acids. With 0 bases removed from V and 7 bases from J, the gap between germline ends came to 10 bases. Germline V gene lookup returns CDR1 GTSNPN and CDR2 SVGIG (reference sequence). For the CDR3, the DNA is TGTGCCTGGAGTGTACAGGGAAAACAGCCCCAGCATTTT. It encodes CAWSVQGKQPQHF.

V is TRBV18 and J is TRBJ2-3; perhaps TRBD1 as D (5 bases). The ends were cut back, 1 base at V and 2 bases at J, with 13 bases in the middle. Germline V lookup: CDR1 KGHSH, CDR2 LQKENI. This CDR3 has 16 amino acids. The CDR3 here is CASSPLRGRATDTQYF. The CDR3 coding sequence is TGTGCCAGCTCACCACTTCGCGGCAGGGCCACAGATACGCAGTATTTT.

A few counts support this clone. The DNA for the CDR3 is TGCGCCAGCAGCTTAGGGGACAGGGGGCTCTATGAGCAGTTCTTC. Protein product: CASSLGDRGLYEQFF. V and J are TRBV5-1 and TRBJ2-1; 12 bases fit TRBD1. The CDR3 consists of 15 residues. Germline V gives CDR1 SGHRS, CDR2 YFSETQ. Germline trimming cut 2 bases from V and 8 bases from J; bases unmatched to any gene: 5.

The rearrangement joins TRBV28 to TRBJ1-1; possibly TRBD1 for D (5 bases). The CDR3 is 16 amino acids. With 4 bases removed from V and 6 bases from J, the gap between germline ends came to 21 bases. From germline, CDR1 is MDHEN and CDR2 SYDVKM. CDR3 sequence: CASSSYWGSPNSEAFF. In DNA, the CDR3 is TGTGCCAGCAGTTCTTATTGGGGGAGCCCAAATTCTGAAGCTTTCTTT.

V is TRBV15 and J is TRBJ1-5; D is undetermined. Germline values: CDR1 LNHNV, CDR2 YYDKDF (reference sequence). This CDR3 has 15 amino acids. The V and J ends lost 1 base and 4 bases respectively, with 11 bases between them. CDR3: CATSRGGSINQPQHF. In DNA form, the CDR3 reads TGTGCCACCAGCAGAGGAGGCAGCATTAATCAGCCCCAGCATTTT.

The rearrangement links TRBV19 to TRBJ2-1; TRBD1 is a possible D gene (5 bases). The CDR3 covers 13 residues. Per the germline V gene, CDR1 is LNHDA and CDR2 is SQIVND (reference sequence). The ends were cut back, 9 bases at V and 0 bases at J, with 9 bases in the middle. This CDR3 reads CARETVSYNEQFF. DNA for the CDR3: TGTGCCAGGGAGACAGTCTCCTACAATGAGCAGTTCTTC.